The clone carrying this T cell receptor beta chain was picked up a small number of times. Its antigen is not known. This sample is drawn from a study of early T cells in non-severe SARS-CoV-2 infection. Turning to the study itself: Unsorted whole blood bulk RNA was sequenced, with unpaired chains.

The CDR3 consists of 18 residues. The V end was cut by 3 bases, the J end by 3 bases, with 22 bases between. Broader study findings: Matches to VDJdb favored anti-spike CD8 responses and missed private and CD4 specificities.

As part of library construction, unique molecular identifiers were attached to individual cDNA molecules. TCRdb independently ran MiXCR on the 5' RACE reads; one entry per CDR3 protein. Of around 110,000 distinct CDR3 sequences listed, 11% are singletons. The chain couples TRBV12-3 or TRBV12-4 to TRBJ2-3; D tentatively reads TRBD1 or TRBD2 (5 bases each). This clonotype was sampled from an adult who was a healthcare worker with PCR-confirmed SARS-CoV-2 infection or an uninfected control (not recorded which). Sample: whole blood. The CDR3 loop reads CASSFPRGAVDGTDTQYF. The CDR3 coding sequence is TGTGCCAGCAGTTTTCCCCGGGGCGCGGTCGATGGGACAGATACGCAGTATTTT.